Described below is a single T cell receptor beta chain sequence and its context. Its antigen is still unknown. No base-level quality is on record; no much larger clone is a single base apart. Donors formed part of the validation cohort, which comprised fewer than 150 subjects and was distinct from the first cohort of 550 to 850 subjects. The library was made by the immunoSEQ multiplex PCR assay. As for the authors' bioinformatics: A statistical classification framework was built to diagnose cytomegalovirus status from the catalog of TCR beta chain sequences. The table was pulled from immuneACCESS by TCRdb, which kept in-frame rearrangements only. Such tables lose some clones; where checked, under half of the loss comes from unresolved V genes, and the rest has no known cause. That table furnishes V, J and clone size, whereas the DNA furnished D and trimming. For this sample there are around 170,000 clones; more than 75% appear just once. The ten largest clones add up to roughly 3% of the sample.

This sample stems from a study of cytomegalovirus exposure and HLA in healthy donors listed by TCRdb under 2017. About the full investigation: According to a later analysis, the 120 or so validation repertoires were produced on the same platform as the roughly 600 repertoires of the first cohort. The study aimed to test whether cataloging public T cell receptors could reveal signatures of past pathogen exposure. Besides the first cohort of around 700 subjects, a separate validation cohort made up of some 110 different subjects was used. The study combined high-throughput TCR immunosequencing, statistical association of individual TCRs with disease status, and machine learning to predict cytomegalovirus infection status. Summary of the overall study and its limitations: Three of the identified cytomegalovirus-associated TCR beta chains were confirmed in vitro to be specific for cytomegalovirus antigens. The classifier was reported to diagnose cytomegalovirus status with high specificity and sensitivity in both the original and validation cohorts. In a later analysis, TCRs clustered in the first cohort were found to also tend to co-occur in the approximately 120 validation repertoires, with approximately 95% of cluster scores above 0. Most TCR sequences were seen in very few donors, while some public TCRs were found in many individuals. The authors suggested that the approach could potentially be extended to other disease states and immunological phenotypes. In the study, 150 to 200 TCR beta chains were listed as associated with cytomegalovirus. A later analysis had no HLA typing for the validation cohort, so co-occurrence there was scored across all 120 repertoires.

Sequencing input: PBMCs. This sequence was found in a man younger than 30 in good health and CMV-seronegative.

This receptor carries the CDR3 CASSGGEVADTQYF. The bases read TGTGCCAGCAGTGGGGGGGAGGTTGCAGATACGCAGTATTTT. The receptor chain draws on TRBV27 and TRBJ2-3; TRBD2 aligns with 7 central bases. The germline V gene encodes CDR1 MNHEY and CDR2 SMNVEV (reference sequence). Measured from the cysteine to the phenylalanine, the CDR3 is 14 residues long. The sequence is cut down to CDR3 DNA, 42 bases in frame from base 1. For this chain, trimming is 5 bases at the V end and 4 bases at the J end, and the number of junction bases without a gene match is 6.